The T cell receptor beta chain under discussion was sequenced for a study of shared clonotypes between healthy human individuals. Data came from immunoSEQ multiplex PCR; TCRdb stores just in-frame clones and leaves some out. Of some 500,000 clones listed, roughly three quarters are singletons. Germline V gene lookup returns CDR1 MGHRA and CDR2 YSYEKL. V gave up 0 bases and J gave up 0 bases; unmatched junction bases: 16. The CDR3 covers 21 residues. The chain carries TRBV4-1 and TRBJ2-2; 7 nucleotides align to TRBD2. The sequence was collected from a woman aged 40-49 years in good health. Some clones in this sample may be carry-over from other donors' samples. Sequencing used PBMCs. This CDR3 is CASSQDGVGRLGVANTGELFF. CDR3 in DNA: TGCGCCAGCAGCCAAGATGGGGTCGGGAGGTTGGGTGTGGCGAACACCGGGGAGCTGTTTTTT.